This entry is about one T cell receptor (beta chain). This clone's antigen is unknown. No base-level quality is on record; no much larger clone is a single base apart. The data derive from a study of immune characterization of retroperitoneal liposarcoma (dated by TCRdb to the late 2010s). Deletion took 0 bases off V and 1 base off J, with a span of 7 bases between the germline ends. The CDR3, from cysteine to phenylalanine, totals 15 residues. The CDR3 DNA has 45 bases and is translated from base 1. CDR1 and CDR2 (SGHTA, FQGNSA) derive from the germline V gene. To prepare the library, PCR was applied. Reads for this sample came from a NextSeq 500. TCRdb reprocessing: public reads trimmed at Q25 with fastp, clones called with MiXCR, in-frame beta chains kept. Each CDR3 protein appears once, grouped with its most common genes and DNA. The sample profile shows approximately 9,600 distinct CDR3 sequences; around 28% of them were found once. In total, the top ten clones hold about 8% of the sample.

The chain joins TRBV7-2 to TRBJ1-5, with the D gene not confidently named. The source of this sequence is a male donor with retroperitoneal liposarcoma. Source material: tumor tissue. This receptor has the CDR3 CASSLAPGSNQPQHF. In nucleotides, the sequence is TGTGCCAGCAGCTTAGCTCCGGGGAGCAATCAGCCCCAGCATTTT.